Presented here are 20 T cell receptor beta chains from one specimen sequenced in a study of T cell changes during pregnancy in multiple sclerosis. Sequenced by immunoSEQ multiplex PCR; TCRdb stores in-frame clones only, minus some. The profile shows approximately 40,000 clones, approximately 88% of them singletons. Sample: peripheral blood, taken in the first trimester of pregnancy. The source is a female donor in good health, enrolled as a control in a pregnancy study.

The chain links TRBV30 to TRBJ2-3; 9 bases are a match to TRBD2. With V trimmed by 1 base and J by 4 bases, 3 bases remained unmatched. The CDR3 has 14 residues. The V gene's germline CDR1 is GTSNPN and CDR2 SVGIG (reference sequence). DNA for the CDR3: TGTGCCTGGAGTGGCGGGAGGGGCTCAGATACGCAGTATTTT. It codes for CAWSGGRGSDTQYF.

V and J are TRBV15 and TRBJ2-7; perhaps TRBD1 as D (5 bases). V shed 4 bases and J shed 6 bases, with 16 bases lying between them. This CDR3 comprises 14 residues. CDR1 and CDR2 from the germline V gene are LNHNV and YYDKDF (reference sequence). The CDR3 nucleotides are TGTGCCACCAGCACGTGGACACCACCTTTCGAGCAGTACTTC. This gives the protein CATSTWTPPFEQYF.

V and J are TRBV5-5 and TRBJ2-7, with TRBD1 identical over 8 bases. Trimming removed 4 bases from V and 7 bases from J; junction bases left unmatched: 7. The germline gives CDR1 SGHKS, CDR2 YYEKEE (reference sequence). The CDR3 is 13 amino acids. CDR3: CASSPRTGLEQYF. CDR3 DNA sequence: TGTGCCAGCAGCCCTAGGACAGGGCTGGAGCAGTACTTC.

The chain uses TRBV7-6 and TRBJ1-2; 8 bases fit TRBD1. Germline V CDR1 and CDR2: SGHVS, FNYEAQ. The CDR3 sequence is 14 residues long. V was clipped by 4 bases and J by 5 bases; unmatched bases: 6. CDR3 coding DNA: TGTGCCAGCAGCTCTACAGGGGGGAGATATGGCTACACCTTC. It is translated as CASSSTGGRYGYTF.

The chain employs TRBV9 and TRBJ1-5; no reliable D call. The CDR3 spans 14 residues. The ends were cut back, 2 bases at V and 2 bases at J, with 8 bases in the middle. CDR1 SGDLS and CDR2 YYNGEE come from the germline V gene. In DNA, the CDR3 is TGTGCCAGCAGCGTGAGCGGGCGCAATCAGCCCCAGCATTTT. As protein: CASSVSGRNQPQHF.

This rearrangement joins TRBV6-5 to TRBJ1-2; 8 bases align to TRBD1. CDR3 size: 14 residues. CDR1 is MNHEY, CDR2 SVGAGI, per germline. J was trimmed by 5 bases and V by 2 bases; bases with no gene match: 4. The CDR3 DNA reads as TGTGCCAGCAGTTACGGACAGGGCCTTTATGGCTACACCTTC. This sequence encodes CASSYGQGLYGYTF.

This rearrangement joins TRBV7-3 to TRBJ2-1; 9 nucleotides align to TRBD1. The trim removed 1 base at V and 7 bases at J, leaving 8 bases unmatched. The CDR3 runs 16 residues. CDR1 is SGHTA and CDR2 is FQGTGA in the germline V gene. CDR3 bases: TGTGCCAGCAGCTTAAAACACAGGGGGCGGTGGAATGAGCAGTTCTTC. Protein product: CASSLKHRGRWNEQFF.

The V call is TRBV6-5, the J call TRBJ2-3, with a weak D call TRBD1 (6 bases). CDR1 and CDR2 (germline): MNHEY, SVGAGI. V dropped 2 bases and J dropped 0 bases, with 12 bases sitting between them. The CDR3 has 16 amino acids. The DNA for the CDR3 is TGTGCCAGCAGTTACGTGGGGGCGACTAGCACAGATACGCAGTATTTT. It yields the protein CASSYVGATSTDTQYF.

This clone is medium-sized in the sample. This chain links TRBV7-2 with TRBJ2-1; TRBD2 aligns across 7 bases. The CDR3 length is 16 residues. V lost 1 base to trimming and J lost 0 bases; unmatched junction nucleotides: 3. CDR1 is SGHTA and CDR2 is FQGNSA in the germline V gene. The DNA of the CDR3 is TGTGCCAGCAGCTTAGTGGGGGGGGGCTCCTACAATGAGCAGTTCTTC. Its translation: CASSLVGGGSYNEQFF.

This CDR3 is CASSRDRTSGLFF. The CDR3 DNA reads TGTGCCAGCAGTCGCGATAGAACTAGCGGGTTGTTCTTC. V is TRBV13 and J is TRBJ2-1; 9 nucleotides line up with TRBD2. The CDR3 contains 13 residues. Losses at the gene ends were 6 bases for V and 15 bases for J; bases not matched to a gene: 12. In germline, CDR1 is PRHDT, CDR2 FYEKMQ (reference sequence).

The genes are TRBV7-9 and TRBJ1-1; possibly TRBD1 for D (5 bases). The germline CDR1 and CDR2 sequences are SEHNR and FQNEAQ (reference sequence). The CDR3 is made up of 12 amino acids. Trimming removed 11 bases from V and 1 base from J, with 11 bases in between. The CDR3 sequence is CAASQGNTEAFF. DNA for the CDR3: TGTGCCGCCTCTCAGGGGAACACTGAAGCTTTCTTT.

The chain carries TRBV10-3 and TRBJ2-3; the D gene is possibly TRBD2 (5 bases). Between the trimmed V and J ends, which lost 0 bases and 2 bases, there was a span of 15 bases. The CDR3 loop spans 17 amino acids. Germline V gene sequence: CDR1 ENHRY, CDR2 SYGVKD. The CDR3 DNA follows: TGTGCCATCAGTGAGTCGTCGGGTCTAGCAATCACAGATACGCAGTATTTT. Translating gives CAISESSGLAITDTQYF.

The genes are TRBV10-1 and TRBJ2-2, with 7 bases that match TRBD1. V shed 5 bases, J shed 6 bases, and the junction held 6 bases outside the gene matches. The CDR3 totals 14 residues. CDR1 and CDR2 from the germline V gene are WNHNN and SYGVQD (reference sequence). CDR3 sequence (DNA): TGCGCCAGCAGTCCCGGGACAGACTCCGGGGAGCTGTTTTTT. This codes for CASSPGTDSGELFF.

The chain couples TRBV9 to TRBJ2-3, with D possibly TRBD1 on 5 matching bases. The CDR3 length is 16 residues. Germline V gene data show CDR1 as SGDLS and CDR2 as YYNGEE. V was trimmed by 3 bases and J by 3 bases, leaving 17 bases between them. CDR3 sequence: CASSATHGRATDTQYF. In nucleotides, the CDR3 is TGTGCCAGCAGCGCCACCCATGGCAGGGCGACAGATACGCAGTATTTT.

V gene TRBV6-5 combines with J gene TRBJ1-2, with D maybe TRBD1 (5 bases). Germline V lookup: CDR1 MNHEY, CDR2 SVGAGI. The length of the CDR3 is 13 residues. Trimming pared 7 bases from V and 9 bases from J, leaving 18 bases between. For the CDR3, the DNA is TGTGCCAGCACTCCCACTGAAGCAGGGAGCTACACCTTC. This gives the protein CASTPTEAGSYTF.

The chain carries TRBV4-2 and TRBJ2-5, with TRBD2 identical over 10 bases. The germline gives CDR1 LGHNA, CDR2 YNFKEQ. The CDR3 is 16 amino acids. The junction had 6 bases not matched to a gene; V was cut back by 4 bases and J by 1 base. CDR3 in DNA: TGTGCCAGCAGCCGTCCTCTAGCGGGGGCCCAAGAGACCCAGTACTTC. Translation: CASSRPLAGAQETQYF.

CDR3 bases: TGTGCCAGCAGACTACAGGGGGGGAGTAATCAGCCCCAGCATTTT. This encodes CASRLQGGSNQPQHF. The chain couples TRBV6-6 to TRBJ1-5; TRBD1 matches at 8 bases. The CDR3 totals 15 residues. Trimming cost V 6 bases and J 4 bases; bases outside gene matches: 8. Per the germline V gene, CDR1 is MNHNY and CDR2 is SVGAGI (reference sequence).

The chain recombines TRBV7-9 with TRBJ2-1; 10 bases line up with TRBD1. This CDR3 spans 16 amino acids. V shed 5 bases and J 7 bases; nucleotides not matched to a gene: 11. Germline CDR1 SEHNR, CDR2 FQNEAQ (reference sequence). The CDR3 DNA reads as TGTGCCAGCAGCCTCACGACAGGGGGCGCGATAAATGAGCAGTTCTTC. Encoded protein: CASSLTTGGAINEQFF.

In its sample, this clone was seen a few times. V usage is TRBV30 and J usage is TRBJ2-3; possible D gene TRBD1, 5 bases. Trimming shortened V by 4 bases and J by 3 bases, and 14 bases separated the two germline ends. The CDR3 has 14 residues. Germline V CDR1 and CDR2: GTSNPN, SVGIG (reference sequence). CDR3 amino acids: CAWKGGRETDTQYF. The CDR3 DNA follows: TGTGCCTGGAAAGGTGGCAGGGAAACAGATACGCAGTATTTT. The full variable domain, in which reference TRBV30 and TRBJ2-3 provide the parts outside the CDR3, is SQTIHQWPATLVQPVGSPLSLECTVEGTSNPNLYWYRQAAGRGLQLLFYSVGIGQISSEVPQNLSASRPQDRQFILSSKKLLLSDSGFYLCAWKGGRETDTQYFGPGTRLTVL.

The gene calls are TRBV28 and TRBJ1-2, with TRBD1 matching over 10 bases. The trim removed 5 bases at V and 7 bases at J, leaving 7 bases unmatched. Germline loops: CDR1 MDHEN, CDR2 SYDVKM. The CDR3 sequence is 14 residues long. CDR3 protein: CASSPSGQGSGYTF. In nucleotides, the CDR3 is TGTGCCAGCAGTCCGTCGGGACAGGGGTCTGGCTACACCTTC.